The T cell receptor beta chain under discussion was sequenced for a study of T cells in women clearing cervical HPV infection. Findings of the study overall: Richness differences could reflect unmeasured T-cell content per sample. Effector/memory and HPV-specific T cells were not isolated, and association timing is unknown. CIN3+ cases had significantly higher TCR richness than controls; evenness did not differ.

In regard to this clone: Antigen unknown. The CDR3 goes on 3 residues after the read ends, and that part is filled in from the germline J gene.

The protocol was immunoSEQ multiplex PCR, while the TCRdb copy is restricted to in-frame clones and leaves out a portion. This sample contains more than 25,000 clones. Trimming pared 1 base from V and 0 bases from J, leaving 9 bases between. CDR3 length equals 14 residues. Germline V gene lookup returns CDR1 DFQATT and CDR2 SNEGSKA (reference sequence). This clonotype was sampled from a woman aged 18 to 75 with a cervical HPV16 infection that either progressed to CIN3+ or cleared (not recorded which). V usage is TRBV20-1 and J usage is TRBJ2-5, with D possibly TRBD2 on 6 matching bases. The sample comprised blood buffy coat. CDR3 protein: CSARVGGNQETQYF. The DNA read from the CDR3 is TGCAGTGCTAGAGTTGGCGGGAACCAAGAGACC.